This TCR beta chain was captured in a study of vaccination effects on CD4 cells after COVID-19. Whole-study context: Ahead of sequencing, the ViraFEST assay grew antigen-specific CD4+ T cells using viral peptide pools.

The culture ran for around nine days, and then CD4+ T cells were isolated. Fresh IL-2-containing medium replaced half the medium on days 3 and 7. The assay was immunoSEQ multiplex PCR, and TCRdb's table has in-frame clones only and misses some. The top ten hold under 25% of the sample, which has tens of thousands of clones, 72% seen once. In the case of this clone: The antigen remains undetermined.

CDR1 is MNHEY, CDR2 SVGAGI, per germline. V shed 6 bases and J 3 bases; nucleotides not matched to a gene: 5. The CDR3 consists of 14 residues. This material consisted of CD4+ T cells from PBMCs cultured without peptide, taken before COVID-19 vaccination. This clonotype originated in a human donor who had a prior SARS-CoV-2 infection. The V and J genes are TRBV6-5 and TRBJ1-2; 9 bases are a match to TRBD1. The chain's CDR3 is CASSRDREDYGYTF. In DNA, the CDR3 is TGTGCCAGCAGCCGGGACAGGGAGGACTATGGCTACACCTTC.